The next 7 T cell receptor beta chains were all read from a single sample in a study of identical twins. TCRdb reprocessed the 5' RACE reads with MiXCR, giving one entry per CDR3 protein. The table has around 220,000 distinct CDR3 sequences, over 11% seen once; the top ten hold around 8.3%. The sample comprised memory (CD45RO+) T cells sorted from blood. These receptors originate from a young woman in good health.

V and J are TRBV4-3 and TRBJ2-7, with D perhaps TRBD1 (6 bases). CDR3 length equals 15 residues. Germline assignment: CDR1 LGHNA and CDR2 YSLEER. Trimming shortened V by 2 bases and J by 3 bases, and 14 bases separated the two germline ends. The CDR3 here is CASSQWTGTIYEQYF. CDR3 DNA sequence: TGCGCCAGCAGCCAATGGACCGGGACAATCTACGAGCAGTACTTC.

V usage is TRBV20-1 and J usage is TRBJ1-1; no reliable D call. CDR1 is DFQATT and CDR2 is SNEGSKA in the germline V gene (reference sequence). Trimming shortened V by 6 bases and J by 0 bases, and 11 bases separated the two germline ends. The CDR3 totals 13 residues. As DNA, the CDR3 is TGCAGTGCGGCAAAGGATATGAACACTGAAGCTTTCTTT. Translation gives CSAAKDMNTEAFF.

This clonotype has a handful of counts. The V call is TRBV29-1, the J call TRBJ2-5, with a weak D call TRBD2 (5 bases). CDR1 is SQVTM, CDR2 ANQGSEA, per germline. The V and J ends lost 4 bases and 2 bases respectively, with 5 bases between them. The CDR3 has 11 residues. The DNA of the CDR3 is TGCAGCGTTGGGACTCAAGAGACCCAGTACTTC. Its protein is CSVGTQETQYF. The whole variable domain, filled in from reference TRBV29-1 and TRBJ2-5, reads SAVISQKPSRDICQRGTSLTIQCQVDSQVTMMFWYRQQPGQSLTLIATANQGSEATYESGFVIDKFPISRPNLTFSTLTVSNMSPEDSSIYLCSVGTQETQYFGPGTRLLVL.

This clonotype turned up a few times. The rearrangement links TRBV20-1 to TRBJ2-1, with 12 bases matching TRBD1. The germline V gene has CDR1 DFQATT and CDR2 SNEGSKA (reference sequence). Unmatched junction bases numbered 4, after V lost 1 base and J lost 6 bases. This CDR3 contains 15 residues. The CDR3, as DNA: TGCAGTGCTAGAGCCCCGGGACAGGGGGCCAATGAGCAGTTCTTC. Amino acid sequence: CSARAPGQGANEQFF.

The DNA of the CDR3 is TGTGCCGTCACGGGACAGACAAATTCACCCCTCCACTTT. Translation gives CAVTGQTNSPLHF. The chain has TRBV12-3 or TRBV12-4 and TRBJ1-6, with TRBD1 identical over 7 bases. This CDR3 has 13 residues. V shed 11 bases, J shed 7 bases, and the junction held 8 bases outside the gene matches.

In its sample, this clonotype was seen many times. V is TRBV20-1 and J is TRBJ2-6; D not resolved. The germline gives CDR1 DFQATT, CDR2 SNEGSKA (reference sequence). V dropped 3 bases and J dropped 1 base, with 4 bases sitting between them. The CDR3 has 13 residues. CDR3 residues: CSASYSGANVLTF. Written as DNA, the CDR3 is TGCAGTGCTAGCTATTCTGGGGCCAACGTCCTGACTTTC.

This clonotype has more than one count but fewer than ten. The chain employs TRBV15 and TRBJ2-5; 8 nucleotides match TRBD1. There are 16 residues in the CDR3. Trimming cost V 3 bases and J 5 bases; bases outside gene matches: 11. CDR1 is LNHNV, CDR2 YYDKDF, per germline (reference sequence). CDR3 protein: CATSRRLDRVGETQYF. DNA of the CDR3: TGTGCCACCAGCAGGAGGTTGGACAGGGTCGGGGAGACCCAGTACTTC.